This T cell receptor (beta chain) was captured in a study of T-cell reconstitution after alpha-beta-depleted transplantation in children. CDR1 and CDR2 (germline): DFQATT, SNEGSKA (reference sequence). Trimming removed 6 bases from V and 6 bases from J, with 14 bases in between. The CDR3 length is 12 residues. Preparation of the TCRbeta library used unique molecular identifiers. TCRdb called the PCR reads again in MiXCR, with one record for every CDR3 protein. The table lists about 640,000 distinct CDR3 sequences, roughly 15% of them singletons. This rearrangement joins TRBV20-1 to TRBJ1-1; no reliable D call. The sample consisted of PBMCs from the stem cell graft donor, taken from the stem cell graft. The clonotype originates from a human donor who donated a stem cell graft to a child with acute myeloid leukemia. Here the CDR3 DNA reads TGCAGTGCGAACCCCCCGGTAGCTGAAGCTTTCTTT. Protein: CSANPPVAEAFF.